The present T cell receptor beta chain was sequenced within a study of OX40 agonist ivuxolimab in advanced cancers. V was clipped by 4 bases and J by 4 bases, with 17 bases between them. The CDR3 is made up of 16 amino acids. The germline V gene encodes CDR1 SGHTA and CDR2 FQGNSA. Regarding the study as a whole: CD4+ and CD8+ T cells in blood underwent clonal expansion by week 6 at 0.1 to 3.0 mg/kg.

This clone was observed once. Its target is unknown. TCRdb keeps only in-frame clones here, not all; method: immunoSEQ multiplex PCR. The repertoire includes some 70,000 clones, around 90% of them detected once, and 1% to 1.2% sits in the top ten. This sample comprised CD4+ or CD8+ T cells sorted from blood, obtained in a trial of the OX40 agonist ivuxolimab. This TCR was sampled from an adult with an advanced solid tumor such as melanoma, head and neck, liver or kidney cancer. The chain joins TRBV7-2 to TRBJ2-1; D possibly uses TRBD1 or TRBD2 (6 bases each). The CDR3 DNA reads as TGTGCCAGCAGCTCTAGGGGGACTCGGCGATACAATGAGCAGTTCTTC. This gives the protein CASSSRGTRRYNEQFF.